These T cell receptor beta chains were read from a single sample in a study of T cell changes during pregnancy in multiple sclerosis. Generated by immunoSEQ multiplex PCR, the TCRdb table keeps only in-frame clones and is missing some. The sample contains under 85,000 clones, around 90% of which appear only once. Sequences were derived from peripheral blood, sampled in the third trimester of pregnancy. These receptors were taken from a female donor in good health, enrolled as a control in a pregnancy study. The CDR3 runs from the conserved cysteine through the conserved F or W. D genes are given only for firm matches. Size is stated for part of the rows, as once, few or many counts, or as a class when the clone is expanded.

V	J	size	D	CDR3	DNA
TRBV5-6	TRBJ1-3	.	.	CASTRGDIGNTIYF	TGTGCCAGCACCCGGGGGGACATTGGAAACACCATATATTTT
TRBV7-8	TRBJ2-1	.	TRBD2	CASSPILAGGPYNEQFF	TGTGCCAGCAGCCCTATACTAGCGGGGGGCCCCTACAATGAGCAGTTCTTC
TRBV7-2	TRBJ1-1	.	TRBD1	CASSFTGGNTEAFF	TGTGCCAGCAGCTTTACAGGGGGGAACACTGAAGCTTTCTTT
TRBV28	TRBJ1-2	.	TRBD1	CASRGQGTTNYGYTF	TGTGCCAGCAGAGGACAGGGGACAACTAACTATGGCTACACCTTC
TRBV18	TRBJ1-1	.	.	CASSPEAGETEAFF	TGTGCCAGCTCACCGGAAGCCGGAGAGACTGAAGCTTTCTTT
TRBV7-9	TRBJ2-7	.	.	CASSSTYEQYF	TGTGCCAGCAGCTCCACCTACGAGCAGTACTTC
TRBV11-1	TRBJ1-1	once	TRBD1	CASSLVRTGTKEAFF	TGTGCCAGCAGCTTAGTGAGGACAGGGACCAAAGAAGCTTTCTTT
TRBV4-3	TRBJ2-5	.	.	CASSQDIDTQQETQYF	TGCGCCAGCAGCCAAGATATAGACACCCAACAAGAGACCCAGTACTTC
TRBV30	TRBJ2-7	.	.	CAWRQENEQYF	TGTGCCTGGAGACAGGAAAACGAGCAGTACTTC
TRBV4-3	TRBJ1-3	.	.	CASSQGGVGNTIYF	TGCGCCAGCAGCCAGGGAGGGGTGGGAAACACCATATATTTT
TRBV20-1	TRBJ1-4	few	.	CSAPMTEKLFF	TGCAGTGCTCCTATGACAGAAAAACTGTTTTTT
TRBV5-5	TRBJ1-1	medium-sized	TRBD1	CASRGGTGYPTMNTEAFF	TGTGCCAGCAGGGGGGGGACAGGGTACCCGACCATGAACACTGAAGCTTTCTTT
TRBV11-1	TRBJ2-7	.	TRBD1	CASSYRSARGPTYEQYF	TGTGCCAGCAGCTACCGCAGCGCCAGGGGGCCGACCTACGAGCAGTACTTC
TRBV28	TRBJ1-1	.	.	CASSQTRTEAFF	TGTGCCAGCAGCCAAACAAGAACTGAAGCTTTCTTT
TRBV19	TRBJ2-4	once	.	CASSITGTSAKNIQYF	TGTGCCAGTAGTATTACAGGCACCTCGGCCAAAAACATTCAGTACTTC
TRBV5-1	TRBJ2-3	.	.	CASSLTTPDTQYF	TGCGCCAGCAGCTTGACTACTCCAGATACGCAGTATTTT
TRBV5-4	TRBJ2-4	.	TRBD1	CASSLRLTGESIQYF	TGTGCCAGCAGCTTGAGACTGACAGGGGAGAGCATTCAGTACTTC
TRBV28	TRBJ1-6	.	TRBD1	CASSSGQGNNSPLHF	TGTGCCAGCAGTTCCGGACAGGGGAATAATTCACCCCTCCACTTT
TRBV4-1	TRBJ2-1	once	TRBD1	CASSAQGQKADEQFF	TGCGCCAGCAGCGCCCAGGGACAGAAGGCCGATGAGCAGTTCTTC
TRBV15	TRBJ2-2	.	.	CATSRDRNTGELFF	TGTGCCACCAGCAGAGATCGGAACACCGGGGAGCTGTTTTTT
TRBV14	TRBJ1-4	.	TRBD1	CASSPTGNREKLFF	TGTGCCAGCAGTCCGACAGGGAATAGGGAAAAACTGTTTTTT
TRBV4-3	TRBJ1-1	.	.	CASSQDLRNTEAFF	TGCGCCAGCAGCCAAGATCTGAGGAACACTGAAGCTTTCTTT
TRBV5-4	TRBJ1-1	.	.	CASSGLAGGGNTEAFF	TGTGCCAGCAGCGGGTTGGCGGGGGGCGGGAACACTGAAGCTTTCTTT
TRBV4-1	TRBJ2-7	.	TRBD2	CASSQEVSRTSGGPKSSYEQYF	TGCGCCAGCAGCCAAGAGGTGTCCAGGACTAGCGGGGGGCCGAAAAGCTCCTACGAGCAGTACTTC
TRBV11-2	TRBJ1-2	.	.	CASSVTGPYGYTF	TGTGCCAGCAGCGTGACAGGACCCTATGGCTACACCTTC
TRBV5-4	TRBJ2-5	once	.	CASSLSETQYF	TGTGCCAGCAGCTTGTCGGAGACCCAGTACTTC
TRBV19	TRBJ2-1	.	.	CASSIVTGGGSNEQFF	TGTGCCAGTAGTATAGTAACAGGCGGGGGCTCCAATGAGCAGTTCTTC
TRBV10-1	TRBJ2-4	.	TRBD1	CASSYPRRGQGAGQAKNIQYF	TGCGCCAGCAGCTACCCACGCCGAGGACAGGGGGCGGGTCAGGCCAAAAACATTCAGTACTTC
TRBV12-5	TRBJ1-2	.	.	CASGLAFRGYGYTF	TGTGCTAGTGGTTTGGCCTTTAGGGGCTATGGCTACACCTTC
TRBV6-5	TRBJ2-7	.	.	CASSQFEGGAHEQYF	TGTGCCAGCAGCCAGTTTGAGGGGGGGGCCCACGAGCAGTACTTC
TRBV6-5	TRBJ2-1	.	TRBD2	CASTAGTSGGKQFF	TGTGCCAGCACCGCCGGGACTAGCGGGGGGAAGCAGTTCTTC
TRBV7-2	TRBJ1-1	.	TRBD1	CASSLTPPGQGISEAFF	TGTGCCAGCAGCCTTACTCCCCCGGGACAGGGGATATCTGAAGCTTTCTTT
TRBV5-6	TRBJ1-1	once	.	CASKGLTPGTGEAFF	TGTGCCAGTAAGGGGTTAACACCCGGAACGGGTGAAGCTTTCTTT
TRBV13	TRBJ2-5	.	.	CASSPPGLAETQYF	TGTGCCAGCAGCCCCCCGGGGCTAGCGGAGACCCAGTACTTC
TRBV5-6	TRBJ2-5	.	.	CASSLGSSRETQYF	TGTGCCAGCAGCTTGGGGTCTAGTAGGGAGACCCAGTACTTC
TRBV5-4	TRBJ2-1	.	.	CASSSRGTATYNEQFF	TGTGCCAGCAGCTCACGAGGTACCGCGACCTACAATGAGCAGTTCTTC
TRBV7-8	TRBJ2-7	.	TRBD1	CASSSDRVYEQYF	TGTGCCAGCAGCTCGGACAGGGTCTACGAGCAGTACTTC
TRBV7-9	TRBJ1-2	few	.	CASSLTSAANYGYTF	TGTGCCAGCAGCTTAACCAGTGCAGCTAACTATGGCTACACCTTC
TRBV7-2	TRBJ2-2	.	TRBD2	CASSSLGGGAGELFF	TGTGCCAGCAGCTCACTCGGGGGGGGCGCCGGGGAGCTGTTTTTT
TRBV9	TRBJ2-6	few	.	CASSVADSGANVLTF	TGTGCCAGCAGCGTAGCAGACTCTGGGGCCAACGTCCTGACTTTC
TRBV4-2	TRBJ1-5	.	.	CASSQVSMNQPQHF	TGTGCCAGCAGCCAAGTGAGCATGAATCAGCCCCAGCATTTT
TRBV7-9	TRBJ1-6	.	.	CASSDRYSPLHF	TGTGCCAGCAGCGACAGATATTCACCCCTCCACTTT
TRBV7-2	TRBJ1-2	.	TRBD1	CASSLGGQGNYGYTF	TGTGCCAGCAGCTTAGGGGGACAGGGGAACTATGGCTACACCTTC
TRBV9	TRBJ1-1	.	.	CASSVEGVTEAFF	TGTGCCAGCAGCGTAGAGGGGGTGACTGAAGCTTTCTTT
TRBV4-1	TRBJ2-7	.	.	CASSPTRAYEQYF	TGCGCCAGCAGCCCAACCAGGGCCTACGAGCAGTACTTC
TRBV5-1	TRBJ2-7	.	TRBD2	CASSLAGGSYEQYF	TGCGCCAGCAGCTTGGCGGGGGGCTCCTACGAGCAGTACTTC
TRBV27	TRBJ2-1	.	TRBD1	CASSSLYPTLTGDPLSYNEQFF	TGTGCCAGCAGTTCCCTCTATCCCACCTTGACAGGGGATCCCCTCTCCTACAATGAGCAGTTCTTC
TRBV11-2	TRBJ2-5	.	TRBD2	CASSTRGLAGDETQYF	TGTGCCAGCAGCACCAGGGGACTAGCGGGGGATGAGACCCAGTACTTC
TRBV5-4	TRBJ2-1	once	TRBD2	CASSRIAGGSYNEQFF	TGTGCCAGCAGCCGAATAGCGGGGGGCTCGTACAATGAGCAGTTCTTC
TRBV5-1	TRBJ2-2	.	.	CASSLTQGELFF	TGCGCCAGCAGCCTCACACAGGGAGAGCTGTTTTTT
TRBV7-2	TRBJ1-4	.	TRBD1	CASSFGRGVNEKLFF	TGTGCCAGCAGCTTCGGCAGGGGGGTGAATGAAAAACTGTTTTTT
TRBV7-3	TRBJ2-2	.	.	CASSLQGILNTGELFF	TGTGCCAGCAGCTTGCAGGGTATATTGAACACCGGGGAGCTGTTTTTT
TRBV19	TRBJ1-2	.	.	CASSIGFGDLYGYTF	TGTGCCAGTAGTATCGGGTTCGGGGATCTCTATGGCTACACCTTC
TRBV2	TRBJ2-1	.	TRBD2	CASTPGRGVRKQFF	TGTGCCAGCACCCCTGGTCGGGGGGTACGTAAGCAGTTCTTC
TRBV15	TRBJ2-7	.	.	CATSRDLDNEQYF	TGTGCCACCAGCAGAGACCTTGACAACGAGCAGTACTTC
TRBV7-9	TRBJ1-6	.	TRBD1	CASSLRGQGDSPLHF	TGTGCCAGCAGCTTACGGGGACAGGGGGATTCACCCCTCCACTTT
TRBV2	TRBJ1-1	.	.	CASSEDRVTEAFF	TGTGCCAGCAGTGAAGACAGGGTTACTGAAGCTTTCTTT